This entry lists 27 T cell receptor beta chains sequenced from one sample in a study of T-cell reconstitution after alpha-beta-depleted transplantation in children. Unique molecular identifiers were incorporated when the TCRbeta library was constructed. TCRdb itself ran the PCR reads through MiXCR, one entry per CDR3 protein. The sample lists more than 200,000 distinct CDR3 sequences; more than 20% were seen once. The sequencing used PBMCs, mostly from graft donor cells, collected 360 days after TCRalphabeta/CD19-depleted stem cell transplant. These receptors came from a female patient between 2 and 10 years old who had a stem cell transplant for congenital amegakaryocytic thrombocytopenia, so the T cells may come from the graft donor.

This clonotype occurred a few times. This chain uses TRBV27 with TRBJ2-1, with 11 bases matching TRBD2. V lost 10 bases to trimming and J lost 5 bases; unmatched junction nucleotides: 10. The CDR3 sequence is 15 residues long. Looked up from germline, CDR1 is MNHEY and CDR2 is SMNVEV (reference sequence). The CDR3 spells CATATSGVTHNEQFF. For the CDR3, the DNA is TGTGCCACGGCGACTAGCGGGGTCACTCACAATGAGCAGTTCTTC.

The chain joins TRBV20-1 to TRBJ2-7, with D possibly TRBD2 on 6 matching bases. The CDR3 totals 14 residues. V lost 1 base to trimming and J lost 1 base, with 11 bases between them. Germline V gene lookup returns CDR1 DFQATT and CDR2 SNEGSKA (reference sequence). The DNA of the CDR3 is TGCAGTGCTAGAGGAGCGGGCCGTTCCTACGAGCAGTACTTC. It encodes CSARGAGRSYEQYF.

In this sample, this clonotype turned up a few times. The rearrangement links TRBV6-2 or TRBV6-3 to TRBJ2-2; TRBD2 matches 11 bases. CDR1 is MNHEY and CDR2 is SVGEGT in the germline V gene. V was pared by 0 bases and J by 9 bases, with 12 bases of the junction left unmatched. This CDR3 contains 18 residues. The CDR3 nucleotides are TGTGCCAGCAGTTACTCAGGGAAGACTAGCGGGGTGATTCGGGAGCTGTTTTTT. Translation: CASSYSGKTSGVIRELFF.

This clonotype was counted many times. This sequence joins TRBV9 and TRBJ2-7, with D perhaps TRBD1 (6 bases). This CDR3 spans 15 amino acids. CDR1 and CDR2 from the germline V gene are SGDLS and YYNGEE. V was cut by 4 bases and J by 7 bases, with 21 bases left in between. Here the CDR3 reads CASSTGDTGYREQYF. CDR3 coding DNA: TGTGCCAGCAGCACCGGGGACACTGGATATCGGGAGCAGTACTTC.

The chain employs TRBV27 and TRBJ2-2; no clear D gene. The CDR3 is 14 amino acids. Per the germline V gene, CDR1 is MNHEY and CDR2 is SMNVEV (reference sequence). The V gene lost 5 bases and the J gene lost 1 base, with 8 bases spanning the gap. The CDR3 DNA reads TGTGCCAGCAGTGTTGTAGGGAACACCGGGGAGCTGTTTTTT. Translating it yields CASSVVGNTGELFF.

The gene calls are TRBV28 and TRBJ2-7; tentatively, D is TRBD1 (5 bases). Germline CDR1 MDHEN, CDR2 SYDVKM. The length of the CDR3 is 11 residues. V was clipped by 7 bases and J by 6 bases, with 10 bases between them. The CDR3 protein is CASNSGFEQYF. Here the CDR3 DNA reads TGTGCCAGCAATTCAGGGTTCGAGCAGTACTTC.

This clonotype was detected only a few times. The J gene is TRBJ2-7, the V gene TRBV14; no firm D call. Germline CDR1 and CDR2: SGHDN and FVKESK. The CDR3 sequence is 15 residues long. V lost 4 bases and J 3 bases, leaving 16 bases between the germline ends. CDR3: CASSPVRFGFYEQYF. The CDR3 bases are TGTGCCAGCAGCCCAGTTCGTTTCGGTTTCTACGAGCAGTACTTC.

The J gene is TRBJ1-2, the V gene TRBV20-1; D is undetermined. CDR3 length: 14 residues. Trimming removed 0 bases from V and 6 bases from J, with 14 bases in between. Germline CDR1 is DFQATT and CDR2 is SNEGSKA (reference sequence). CDR3 residues: CSARDFFTTDGYTF. In DNA form, the CDR3 reads TGCAGTGCTAGAGATTTCTTCACCACGGATGGCTACACCTTC.

Ten or more counts support this clonotype. The chain is built from TRBV5-1 and TRBJ2-2; possible D gene TRBD2, 6 bases. The germline V gene has CDR1 SGHRS and CDR2 YFSETQ. Trimming removed 0 bases from V and 7 bases from J, with 13 bases in between. CDR3 length: 15 residues. As DNA, the CDR3 is TGCGCCAGCAGCTTGGACGGGAGTGACTTCGGGGAGCTGTTTTTT. Protein product: CASSLDGSDFGELFF.

This clonotype was found many times. The chain uses TRBV28 and TRBJ2-2, with 9 bases identical to TRBD1. Per germline, CDR1 MDHEN and CDR2 SYDVKM. This CDR3 is 16 amino acids long. The ends lost 3 bases at V and 6 bases at J; junction bases unmatched: 8. DNA of the CDR3: TGTGCCAGCAGTTTCCCGGACAGGGGATTGGCCGGGGAGCTGTTTTTT. Protein sequence: CASSFPDRGLAGELFF.

The genes are TRBV11-2 and TRBJ2-7; D gene uncertain. The CDR3 has 17 amino acids. Germline V gene sequence: CDR1 SGHAT, CDR2 FQNNGV. V was cut by 0 bases and J by 1 base, with 16 bases left in between. Here the CDR3 DNA reads TGTGCCAGCAGCTTAGATACCGAGACAATTTTTTCCTACGAGCAGTACTTC. Encoded protein: CASSLDTETIFSYEQYF.

This clonotype was detected a few times. The V gene is TRBV12-3 or TRBV12-4, the J gene TRBJ1-1; 9 bases map to TRBD1. The CDR3 consists of 16 residues. The V and J ends lost 3 bases and 3 bases, in that order; junction bases with no gene match: 8. The CDR3 bases are TGTGCCAGCAGTTTCGCTTCCTGGACAGGGGACACTGAAGCTTTCTTT. This gives the protein CASSFASWTGDTEAFF.

This clonotype appeared a few times. The V gene is TRBV30, the J gene TRBJ2-5, with unresolved D. Trimming pared 4 bases from V and 5 bases from J, leaving 17 bases between. The CDR3 extends over 14 amino acids. Germline loops: CDR1 GTSNPN, CDR2 SVGIG (reference sequence). The CDR3 coding sequence is TGTGCCTGGAAGGTGGCTAGTGGGTGGGAGACCCAGTACTTC. It codes for CAWKVASGWETQYF.

CDR3 nucleotide sequence: TGTGCCAGCAGCAAAAAGGAAACTAGCGGGAGGGCCGGGCAAGAGACCCAGTACTTC. Translating gives CASSKKETSGRAGQETQYF. The chain carries TRBV21-1 and TRBJ2-5; the DNA was not compared with TRBD2, the D call given in the table. TRBV21-1 is a pseudogene locus. The CDR3 has 19 residues.

The CDR3 coding sequence is TGTGCCAGCAGCCTTACAGGGAGGAACACTGAAGCTTTCTTT. Encoded protein: CASSLTGRNTEAFF. J is TRBJ1-1 and V is TRBV9, with a possible D match to TRBD1 (6 bases). Per germline, CDR1 SGDLS and CDR2 YYNGEE. V gave up 4 bases and J gave up 1 base, with 11 bases separating them. This CDR3 contains 14 residues.

This chain connects TRBV20-1 to TRBJ2-3; D not certain. The germline gives CDR1 DFQATT, CDR2 SNEGSKA (reference sequence). Trimming took off 6 bases at V and 5 bases at J, with 15 bases between the two ends. This CDR3 region has 13 residues. CDR3 coding DNA: TGCAGTGCCCTATCCCAATTGGTAGATACGCAGTATTTT. This translates into CSALSQLVDTQYF.

The chain uses TRBV7-2 and TRBJ2-7; tentatively, D is TRBD1 or TRBD2 (5 bases each). This CDR3 comprises 15 residues. Trimming stripped 3 bases from V and 3 bases from J, with 15 bases between. Germline loops: CDR1 SGHTA, CDR2 FQGNSA. DNA of the CDR3: TGTGCCAGCAGCTTTACCTGGGACGGATACTACGAGCAGTACTTC. The encoded protein is CASSFTWDGYYEQYF.

The chain employs TRBV11-2 and TRBJ2-2; 7 bases agree with TRBD1. The CDR3 sequence is 15 residues long. CDR1 is SGHAT, CDR2 FQNNGV, per germline. V shed 5 bases and J 4 bases; nucleotides not matched to a gene: 7. CDR3 protein: CASSPTDRSTGELFF. CDR3 sequence (DNA): TGTGCCAGCAGCCCCACGGACAGGAGCACCGGGGAGCTGTTTTTT.

This clonotype was picked up a small number of times. Here the CDR3 DNA reads TGTGCCAGCAGTTTCGGGACAGCGGTAAACTACGAGCAGTACTTC. Encoded protein: CASSFGTAVNYEQYF. The rearrangement links TRBV27 to TRBJ2-7; 7 nucleotides agree with TRBD1. With V trimmed by 3 bases and J by 3 bases, 8 bases remained unmatched. Per germline, CDR1 MNHEY and CDR2 SMNVEV (reference sequence). This CDR3 has 15 amino acids.

This clonotype has only a few counts. The rearrangement links TRBV6-6 to TRBJ2-3; D gene unclear. The CDR3 length is 12 residues. V shed 2 bases and J shed 4 bases, with 4 bases lying between them. Germline values: CDR1 MNHNY, CDR2 SVGAGI (reference sequence). In DNA, the CDR3 is TGTGCCAGCAGTTACGTTTCAGATACGCAGTATTTT. Translating it yields CASSYVSDTQYF.

The chain links TRBV10-3 to TRBJ1-5; D unresolved. Between the trimmed V and J ends, which lost 0 bases and 4 bases, there was a span of 4 bases. This CDR3 comprises 13 residues. In germline, CDR1 is ENHRY, CDR2 SYGVKD. DNA of the CDR3: TGTGCCATCAGTGAGTCTCGAAATCAGCCCCAGCATTTT. Protein: CAISESRNQPQHF.

The V and J genes are TRBV20-1 and TRBJ2-5, with 7 positions matching TRBD1. There are 13 residues in the CDR3. V gave up 0 bases and J gave up 5 bases; unmatched junction bases: 3. Per the germline V gene, CDR1 is DFQATT and CDR2 is SNEGSKA (reference sequence). The CDR3 reads CSARDPRGETQYF. The CDR3 region has the DNA TGCAGTGCTAGAGATCCCAGGGGGGAGACCCAGTACTTC.

There are a few counts of this clonotype. V gene TRBV15 combines with J gene TRBJ2-7, with 8 nucleotides matching TRBD2. Germline V lookup: CDR1 LNHNV, CDR2 YYDKDF (reference sequence). Trimming cost V 0 bases and J 2 bases; bases outside gene matches: 12. The CDR3 has 18 amino acids. The CDR3 loop is CATSRERVVTSGTYEQYF. CDR3 coding DNA: TGTGCCACCAGCAGAGAACGAGTTGTTACTAGCGGCACCTACGAGCAGTACTTC.

This chain uses TRBV20-1 with TRBJ2-7; 11 nucleotides line up with TRBD1. CDR3 size: 13 residues. CDR1 and CDR2 (germline): DFQATT, SNEGSKA (reference sequence). Trimming took 5 bases from V and 2 from J; bases not matched to a gene: 2. CDR3 bases: TGCAGTGCTCCGGGACAGGGGGCCTACGAGCAGTACTTC. Residues: CSAPGQGAYEQYF.

The genes are TRBV20-1 and TRBJ2-1, with TRBD2 matching over 7 bases. Germline trimming cut 0 bases from V and 5 bases from J; bases unmatched to any gene: 10. The CDR3 totals 16 residues. Per germline, CDR1 DFQATT and CDR2 SNEGSKA (reference sequence). The CDR3 region is CSARDLGLAANNEQFF. In DNA form, the CDR3 reads TGCAGTGCTAGAGATCTAGGGCTAGCGGCAAACAATGAGCAGTTCTTC.

The chain combines TRBV28 with TRBJ2-7; TRBD1 agrees at 10 bases. The germline CDR1 and CDR2 sequences are MDHEN and SYDVKM. The CDR3 sequence is 14 residues long. Losses at the gene ends were 5 bases for V and 3 bases for J; bases not matched to a gene: 4. The CDR3 loop is CASSTRTGGYEQYF. Here the CDR3 DNA reads TGTGCCAGCAGTACCCGGACAGGGGGCTACGAGCAGTACTTC.

The J gene is TRBJ1-4, the V gene TRBV3-1, with TRBD1 as a possible D gene (6 bases). V gave up 3 bases and J gave up 2 bases, with 13 bases separating them. Germline V gene sequence: CDR1 LGHDT, CDR2 YNNKEL (reference sequence). CDR3 length: 16 residues. The CDR3 DNA sequence: TGTGCCAGCAGCCATTTAGGGGGATCGACTAATGAAAAACTGTTTTTT. This sequence encodes CASSHLGGSTNEKLFF.